Below, 31 T cell receptor beta chains from the same sample are listed, as sequenced in a study of blood T cells in healthy people across ages. Sample-barcoded 5' priming and a J-beta primer mix drove a second PCR of 7 to 11 cycles. From the 5' RACE reads, TCRdb called clonotypes with MiXCR, one entry per CDR3 protein. The sample carries 760,000 or so distinct CDR3 sequences, around a quarter recorded once. These data were also reused for a study on T cells of mothers and their children.

Sequencing used blood. The receptors come from a boy between 10 and 17 years old in good health.

Points on this clonotype: Given the absence of the conserved phenylalanine or tryptophan at the CDR3 end, a read error is likely. This rearrangement joins TRBV12-3 or TRBV12-4 to TRBJ2-5; D gene uncertain. The CDR3 covers 11 residues. The V and J ends lost 5 bases and 2 bases respectively, with 3 bases between them. DNA of the CDR3: TGTGCCAGCAGTCTTCAAGAGACCCAGTACCTC. This sequence encodes CASSLQETQYL.

The chain links TRBV2 to TRBJ2-3, with TRBD2 as a possible D gene (6 bases). The ends were cut back, 8 bases at V and 3 bases at J, with 12 bases in the middle. This CDR3 spans 13 amino acids. Germline V lookup: CDR1 SNHLY, CDR2 FYNNEI. In DNA form, the CDR3 reads TGTGCCAGCGCGGGGCGTCCTACAGATACGCAGTATTTT. It is translated as CASAGRPTDTQYF.

This clonotype was found a few times. The chain couples TRBV5-1 to TRBJ2-5, with 7 nucleotides matching TRBD1. Judging by the DNA end, TRBJ2-7 fits better; the J call may be wrong. Germline V gene sequence: CDR1 SGHRS, CDR2 YFSETQ. This CDR3 region has 15 residues. CDR3 sequence: CASSLGDSHPYEQYF. CDR3 coding DNA: TGCGCCAGCAGCTTGGGGGACAGCCATCCCTACGAGCAGTACTTC.

The table lists this clonotype with many counts. J is TRBJ2-5 and V is TRBV14; D is unresolved. Matching the DNA end better, TRBJ2-7 makes the J call doubtful. Germline CDR1 SGHDN, CDR2 FVKESK. The CDR3 contains 13 residues. The chain's CDR3 is CASSQDIYYEQYF. CDR3 DNA: TGTGCCAGCAGCCAAGATATCTACTACGAGCAGTACTTC.

A few counts support this clonotype. The chain is built from TRBV28 and TRBJ1-2, with D tentatively TRBD1 (6 bases). The length of the CDR3 is 17 residues. V lost 4 bases and J 3 bases, leaving 21 bases between the germline ends. Germline V lookup: CDR1 MDHEN, CDR2 SYDVKM. The CDR3 DNA is TGTGCCAGCAGTTCGCCTAAACAGGGACCGGGTGACTATGGCTACACCTTC. It translates to CASSSPKQGPGDYGYTF.

The chain combines TRBV28 with TRBJ2-3; TRBD2 matches at 7 bases. Germline trimming cut 3 bases from V and 5 bases from J; bases unmatched to any gene: 5. CDR1 is MDHEN and CDR2 is SYDVKM in the germline V gene. The CDR3 runs 14 residues. Here the CDR3 reads CASSFGVAGDTQYF. CDR3 nucleotides: TGTGCCAGCAGTTTTGGGGTAGCGGGAGATACGCAGTATTTT.

This clonotype was seen only a few times. This chain links TRBV7-2 with TRBJ1-5, with D possibly being TRBD1 (6 bases). Germline CDR1 is SGHTA and CDR2 is FQGNSA. The CDR3 is 16 amino acids. V gave up 1 base and J gave up 7 bases, with 17 bases separating them. The DNA for the CDR3 is TGTGCCAGCAGCTTAGTAGGGGCGGGGGGGGCGCAGCCCCAGCATTTT. It encodes CASSLVGAGGAQPQHF.

This clonotype has more than one count but fewer than ten. The rearrangement uses TRBV28 and TRBJ2-1; TRBD2 agrees at 15 bases. J was trimmed by 9 bases and V by 3 bases; bases with no gene match: 9. The germline CDR1 and CDR2 sequences are MDHEN and SYDVKM. This CDR3 is built from 17 residues. CDR3: CASSFPFGLAGGPEQFF. The CDR3 DNA follows: TGTGCCAGCAGTTTCCCTTTCGGACTAGCGGGAGGGCCTGAGCAGTTCTTC.

The chain uses TRBV5-1 and TRBJ1-1, with D tentatively TRBD1 (5 bases). Germline assignment: CDR1 SGHRS and CDR2 YFSETQ. The CDR3 covers 15 residues. Trimming pared 0 bases from V and 3 bases from J, leaving 12 bases between. CDR3 residues: CASSLGLTGYTEAFF. CDR3 sequence (DNA): TGCGCCAGCAGCTTGGGACTTACAGGATACACTGAAGCTTTCTTT. Combining the CDR3 with reference TRBV5-1 and TRBJ1-1 gives the whole variable domain KAGVTQTPRYLIKTRGQQVTLSCSPISGHRSVSWYQQTPGQGLQFLFEYFSETQRNKGNFPGRFSGRQFSNSRSEMNVSTLELGDSALYLCASSLGLTGYTEAFFGQGTRLTVV.

This clonotype was seen more than once but under ten times. The rearrangement joins TRBV28 to TRBJ1-1; TRBD1 aligns across 7 bases. This CDR3 has 14 residues. Per the germline V gene, CDR1 is MDHEN and CDR2 is SYDVKM. The V segment lost 6 bases and the J segment 0 bases; nucleotides outside the gene matches: 4. The CDR3: CASRLGQMNTEAFF. The CDR3 nucleotides are TGTGCCAGCAGACTGGGACAGATGAACACTGAAGCTTTCTTT.

CDR3 region: CASSRTGGNYGYTF. The CDR3 nucleotides are TGTGCCAGCAGTAGAACAGGGGGCAACTATGGCTACACCTTC. This chain connects TRBV9 to TRBJ1-2; 9 bases map to TRBD1. V shed 5 bases, J shed 2 bases, and the junction held 4 bases outside the gene matches. Germline lookup yields CDR1 SGDLS and CDR2 YYNGEE. The CDR3 sequence is 14 residues long.

This chain connects TRBV18 to TRBJ2-4; 11 nucleotides agree with TRBD2. Germline CDR1 and CDR2: KGHSH and LQKENI. V lost 0 bases, J lost 2 bases, and 6 bases stayed unmatched. The CDR3 consists of 18 residues. The CDR3 loop reads CASSPPDLAGGTKNIQYF. CDR3 coding DNA: TGTGCCAGCTCACCACCGGATCTAGCGGGAGGTACCAAAAACATTCAGTACTTC.

This clonotype was detected a few times. A much more abundant neighbour one base away suggests this may be a read error. This chain connects TRBV7-9 to TRBJ2-2, with D possibly TRBD2 on 5 matching bases. CDR1 and CDR2 from the germline V gene are SEHNR and FQNEAQ (reference sequence). CDR3 length: 15 residues. Here the CDR3 reads CASSAVELNTGELLF. CDR3 sequence (DNA): TGTGCCAGCAGCGCCGTCGAGCTTAACACCGGGGAGCTGCTTTTT.

This clonotype occurred a few times. The chain links TRBV9 to TRBJ2-5; TRBD2 matches at 11 bases. This CDR3 comprises 15 residues. Germline V CDR1 and CDR2: SGDLS, YYNGEE. V shed 4 bases and J 4 bases; nucleotides not matched to a gene: 6. The CDR3 DNA reads as TGTGCCAGCAGCCCTAGCGGGGGGTCCCGAGAGACCCAGTACTTC. Protein: CASSPSGGSRETQYF.

The rearrangement uses TRBV12-3 or TRBV12-4 and TRBJ2-3; D is unresolved. This CDR3 contains 12 residues. Trimming cost V 5 bases and J 5 bases, with 8 bases left between them. The CDR3 DNA sequence: TGTGCCAGCAGTCCCTATGGAGATACGCAGTATTTT. This gives the protein CASSPYGDTQYF.

This chain links TRBV29-1 with TRBJ2-7, with a possible D match to TRBD1 (7 bases). Trimming shortened V by 6 bases and J by 2 bases, and 14 bases separated the two germline ends. The V gene's germline CDR1 is SQVTM and CDR2 ANQGSEA. The CDR3 length is 13 residues. As DNA, the CDR3 is TGCAGCGTCGCGGGACAGTCGACCTACGAGCAGTACTTC. Translation gives CSVAGQSTYEQYF.

This chain uses TRBV4-2 with TRBJ2-1; D is uncertain. Germline V gene sequence: CDR1 LGHNA, CDR2 YNFKEQ. The CDR3 extends over 15 amino acids. V was clipped by 5 bases and J by 7 bases, with 18 bases between them. The DNA for the CDR3 is TGTGCCAGCAGCTATTTGTGGGATCGATGGAATGAGCAGTTCTTC. Translated, it gives CASSYLWDRWNEQFF.

The chain joins TRBV5-6 to TRBJ2-5; D possibly matches TRBD1 or TRBD2 (6 bases each). With the DNA end fitting TRBJ2-7 better, the J assignment may be wrong. Germline CDR1 is SGHDT and CDR2 is YYEEEE. CDR3 size: 14 residues. CDR3 sequence reads: CASTLGGITYEQYF. CDR3 nucleotides: TGTGCCAGCACCCTAGGGGGGATTACCTACGAGCAGTACTTC.

This chain links TRBV4-1 with TRBJ2-5; a possible D gene is TRBD2 (6 bases). The J call is uncertain, as TRBJ2-1 better fits the DNA end. This CDR3 spans 15 amino acids. Germline V gives CDR1 MGHRA, CDR2 YSYEKL. DNA for the CDR3: TGCGCCAGCAGCCAGCGGGATCTCCCTTACAATGAGCAGTTCTTC. Translation: CASSQRDLPYNEQFF.

This clonotype was seen a handful of times. The genes are TRBV12-3 or TRBV12-4 and TRBJ2-7; 11 nucleotides agree with TRBD2. The V segment lost 6 bases and the J segment 5 bases; nucleotides outside the gene matches: 9. This CDR3 has 15 amino acids. This CDR3 is CASRLLAGVENEQYF. The CDR3 bases are TGTGCCAGCAGATTACTAGCGGGAGTAGAAAACGAGCAGTACTTC.

This clonotype was detected only a few times. CDR3 in amino acids: CASSAPTGKGFEQYF. The CDR3 nucleotides are TGTGCCAGCAGTGCACCGACAGGGAAGGGATTCGAGCAGTACTTC. The V call is TRBV25-1, the J call TRBJ2-7, with TRBD1 matching 7 bases. The CDR3 extends over 15 amino acids. With V trimmed by 4 bases and J by 6 bases, 12 bases remained unmatched. Per the germline V gene, CDR1 is MGHDK and CDR2 is SYGVNS.

The chain employs TRBV29-1 and TRBJ1-1; D unclear. The germline V and J ends were trimmed by 4 bases and 5 bases, with 11 bases remaining between them. The CDR3 length is 12 residues. Germline values: CDR1 SQVTM, CDR2 ANQGSEA. CDR3 nucleotide sequence: TGCAGCGTTGTAGAGTTGCCAACTGAAGCTTTCTTT. It translates to CSVVELPTEAFF.

The rearrangement links TRBV7-2 to TRBJ1-2; 7 nucleotides match TRBD1. Germline V CDR1 and CDR2: SGHTA, FQGNSA. The V and J ends lost 3 bases and 4 bases, in that order; junction bases with no gene match: 8. CDR3 length: 15 amino acids. CDR3 nucleotide sequence: TGTGCCAGCAGCTTGGACAGGCTAACTGGCTATGGCTACACCTTC. It translates to CASSLDRLTGYGYTF.

This clonotype was seen a few times. The rearrangement joins TRBV28 to TRBJ2-6; D is unclear. The germline V and J ends were trimmed by 5 bases and 0 bases, with 11 bases remaining between them. In germline, CDR1 is MDHEN, CDR2 SYDVKM. There are 16 residues in the CDR3. This CDR3 reads CASSTLQDSGANVLTF. For the CDR3, the DNA is TGTGCCAGCAGTACCTTACAAGACTCTGGGGCCAACGTCCTGACTTTC.

This chain connects TRBV25-1 to TRBJ2-5; D not resolved. With the DNA end fitting TRBJ2-1 better, the J assignment may be wrong. CDR3 length: 15 residues. Looked up from germline, CDR1 is MGHDK and CDR2 is SYGVNS. Written as DNA, the CDR3 is TGTGCCAGCAGTGAAATGGCCCAACCTATCAATGAGCAGTTCTTC. Translated, it gives CASSEMAQPINEQFF.

The chain couples TRBV27 to TRBJ2-7; tentative D call: TRBD1 (6 bases). Germline CDR1 and CDR2: MNHEY and SMNVEV (reference sequence). V was pared by 2 bases and J by 5 bases, with 10 bases between. The CDR3 has 13 residues. The CDR3 coding sequence is TGTGCCAGCAGTTTAGATGGGGGCCACGAGCAGTACTTC. The encoded protein is CASSLDGGHEQYF.

CDR3 region: CASSQSERGRGEQFF. The DNA for the CDR3 is TGTGCCAGCAGCCAATCTGAGCGGGGGAGGGGTGAGCAGTTCTTC. This chain uses TRBV7-6 with TRBJ2-1, with TRBD2 matching over 8 bases. J gave up 9 bases and V 5 bases, and 12 bases lay outside the gene matches. The CDR3 runs 15 residues. Germline assignment: CDR1 SGHVS and CDR2 FNYEAQ.

On this clonotype: A much larger clone sits a single nucleotide away, making a read error possible. The chain links TRBV5-1 to TRBJ2-5; 7 bases agree with TRBD1. The germline V gene has CDR1 SGHRS and CDR2 YFSETQ. The CDR3 has 15 amino acids. CDR3 in DNA: TGCCCCAGCAGCCTGGGGCCGGGACAGCAAGAGACCCAGTACTTC. It translates to CPSSLGPGQQETQYF.

This rearrangement joins TRBV28 to TRBJ2-7; D might be TRBD2 (6 bases). This CDR3 is built from 13 residues. Germline CDR1 is MDHEN and CDR2 is SYDVKM. V lost 7 bases, J lost 7 bases, and 17 bases lay in between. The CDR3 is CASTFLGAGEQYF. In DNA, the CDR3 is TGTGCCAGCACCTTCTTAGGGGCGGGGGAGCAGTACTTC.

This clonotype was found a few times. The chain couples TRBV27 to TRBJ2-5; 7 nucleotides agree with TRBD1. The DNA matches TRBJ2-7 better at its end, which makes the J call doubtful. Germline V gene sequence: CDR1 MNHEY, CDR2 SMNVEV (reference sequence). This CDR3 spans 14 amino acids. In DNA form, the CDR3 reads TGTGCCAGCAGTTCGCCGACAGGGTTGGACGAGCAGTACTTC. It is translated as CASSSPTGLDEQYF.

The rearrangement links TRBV20-1 to TRBJ2-3; 10 bases are shared with TRBD2. Germline CDR1 and CDR2: DFQATT and SNEGSKA (reference sequence). V lost 4 bases and J lost 6; bases outside the gene matches: 7. The CDR3 has 14 amino acids. The CDR3 here is CSANPAGGRDTQYF. The CDR3 DNA sequence: TGCAGTGCTAACCCAGCGGGAGGGAGGGATACGCAGTATTTT.